This entry lists 24 T cell receptor beta chains sequenced from one sample in a study of blood T cell repertoires in COVID-19. Sequencing used immunoSEQ multiplex PCR; TCRdb keeps in-frame clones, though not all of them. Of just over 250,000 clones in the sample, 80% to 90% were seen once. Material for sequencing was peripheral blood. Receptor source: a woman in her forties or fifties with acute or convalescent COVID-19.

Only one count was recorded for this clone. The chain carries TRBV7-2 and TRBJ2-1; TRBD1 agrees at 9 bases. The CDR3 consists of 15 residues. V lost 1 base, J lost 9 bases, and 7 bases stayed unmatched. Germline V gives CDR1 SGHTA, CDR2 FQGNSA. The DNA for the CDR3 is TGTGCCAGCAGCTTAGGTCCGGGGACAGGGATTGAGCAGTTCTTC. Translating gives CASSLGPGTGIEQFF. Full variable domain (remainder filled in from reference TRBV7-2 and TRBJ2-1): GAGVSQSPSNKVTEKGKDVELRCDPISGHTALYWYRQSLGQGLEFLIYFQGNSAPDKSGLPSDRFSAERTGGSVSTLTIQRTQQEDSAVYLCASSLGPGTGIEQFFGPGTRLTVL.

The V call is TRBV6-1, the J call TRBJ2-1; D may be TRBD2 (5 bases). From germline, CDR1 is MNHNS and CDR2 SASEGT. CDR3 size: 16 residues. With 2 bases removed from V and 2 bases from J, the gap between germline ends came to 13 bases. DNA of the CDR3: TGTGCCAGCAGTGAAAGTCTAGCATCGACCTACAATGAGCAGTTCTTC. Encoded protein: CASSESLASTYNEQFF.

The CDR3 region is CASSPGGWNTEAFF. Here the CDR3 DNA reads TGTGCCAGCAGCCCCGGGGGGTGGAACACTGAAGCTTTCTTT. The V call is TRBV7-2, the J call TRBJ1-1; weak D call: TRBD1 (5 bases). The CDR3 has 14 amino acids. Trimming took 5 bases from V and 1 from J, leaving 11 bases between them. CDR1 is SGHTA, CDR2 FQGNSA, per germline.

The chain uses TRBV10-3 and TRBJ1-2; 7 bases agree with TRBD1. Trimming took 2 bases from V and 1 from J; bases not matched to a gene: 1. This CDR3 spans 14 amino acids. CDR1 and CDR2 (germline): ENHRY, SYGVKD. In nucleotides, the CDR3 is TGTGCCATCAGTGAGGGGACAGTTAACTATGGCTACACCTTC. Its protein product is CAISEGTVNYGYTF.

This chain uses TRBV19 with TRBJ2-2, with D maybe TRBD2 (6 bases). V was cut by 0 bases and J by 7 bases, with 9 bases left in between. The CDR3 has 14 amino acids. Germline CDR1 LNHDA, CDR2 SQIVND (reference sequence). The CDR3 loop reads CASSIEGEVGELFF. CDR3 nucleotide sequence: TGTGCCAGTAGTATAGAGGGGGAGGTCGGGGAGCTGTTTTTT.

In this sample, this clone turned up many times. The chain recombines TRBV30 with TRBJ2-7, with a weak D call TRBD1 (5 bases). The CDR3 loop spans 15 amino acids. Between the trimmed V and J ends, which lost 0 bases and 3 bases, there was a span of 15 bases. Germline V gene lookup returns CDR1 GTSNPN and CDR2 SVGIG (reference sequence). CDR3 in DNA: TGTGCCTGGAGTGTAGGGGTCGGCGGATACTACGAGCAGTACTTC. It specifies CAWSVGVGGYYEQYF.

CDR3 bases: TGTGCCAGTAGCCCCGGGACTAGCTGGGGCAATGAGCAGTTCTTC. As protein: CASSPGTSWGNEQFF. This chain links TRBV19 with TRBJ2-1; TRBD2 agrees at 9 bases. V was clipped by 6 bases and J by 6 bases; unmatched bases: 9. The CDR3 is 15 residues long. Germline CDR1 reads LNHDA; CDR2 reads SQIVND (reference sequence).

A few counts support this clone. The J gene is TRBJ2-7, the V gene TRBV5-4, with 9 bases matching TRBD2. Germline loops: CDR1 SGHNT, CDR2 YYREEE (reference sequence). The CDR3 totals 20 residues. The ends lost 2 bases at V and 2 bases at J; junction bases unmatched: 20. The CDR3 protein is CASSFPSTPVTSGTPYEQYF. As DNA, the CDR3 is TGTGCCAGCAGCTTCCCATCGACACCGGTGACTAGCGGAACCCCCTACGAGCAGTACTTC.

The chain is built from TRBV5-1 and TRBJ2-7; D is perhaps TRBD2 (6 bases). This CDR3 has 13 amino acids. Germline lookup yields CDR1 SGHRS and CDR2 YFSETQ. Trimming removed 3 bases at V and 9 bases at J, with 16 bases between. CDR3 loop: CASSSQDYSAQYF. The CDR3 DNA follows: TGCGCCAGCAGCTCGCAGGACTACTCTGCGCAGTACTTC.

This rearrangement joins TRBV7-9 to TRBJ2-7; 8 bases line up with TRBD1. V lost 5 bases to trimming and J lost 3 bases; unmatched junction nucleotides: 12. CDR1 SEHNR and CDR2 FQNEAQ come from the germline V gene (reference sequence). This CDR3 is built from 16 residues. The CDR3: CASSKGAGTGDYEQYF. CDR3 coding DNA: TGTGCCAGCAGCAAAGGGGCCGGGACAGGAGACTACGAGCAGTACTTC. The entire variable domain, with the rest obtained from reference TRBV7-9 and TRBJ2-7, is as follows: DTGVSQNPRHKITKRGQNVTFRCDPISEHNRLYWYRQTLGQGPEFLTYFQNEAQLEKSRLLSDRFSAERPKGSFSTLEIQRTEQGDSAMYLCASSKGAGTGDYEQYFGPGTRLTVT.

V usage is TRBV6-5 and J usage is TRBJ2-5; TRBD2 matches 9 bases. The CDR3 is 13 residues long. Germline V CDR1 and CDR2: MNHEY, SVGAGI. Trimming at V came to 7 bases and at J to 3 bases, leaving 3 bases not matched to a gene. The CDR3 sequence is CASNIAGEETQYF. The CDR3, as DNA: TGTGCCAGCAACATAGCGGGGGAAGAGACCCAGTACTTC.

J is TRBJ1-1 and V is TRBV28; D is unresolved. V was clipped by 6 bases and J by 1 base, with 9 bases between them. Germline V gene lookup returns CDR1 MDHEN and CDR2 SYDVKM. The CDR3 has 13 amino acids. This chain's CDR3 is CASRLTRNTEAFF. The CDR3 DNA reads TGTGCCAGCAGGCTTACCAGGAACACTGAAGCTTTCTTT.

The CDR3 nucleotides read TGTGCCAGCAGTTTAGACTATTCCCAAGAGACCCAGTACTTC. Its translation: CASSLDYSQETQYF. The chain employs TRBV28 and TRBJ2-5; weak D call: TRBD2 (5 bases). The germline V gene encodes CDR1 MDHEN and CDR2 SYDVKM. V lost 2 bases, J lost 1 base, and 8 bases lay in between. This CDR3 is 14 amino acids long.

In DNA, the CDR3 is TGTGCCATCAGTACTAGCGGGAGGCGCTCCTACAATGAGCAGTTCTTC. Encoded protein: CAISTSGRRSYNEQFF. The V call is TRBV10-3, the J call TRBJ2-1; 12 nucleotides align to TRBD2. CDR3 length: 16 amino acids. Germline CDR1 reads ENHRY; CDR2 reads SYGVKD. The V gene end was trimmed by 5 bases and the J gene end by 0 bases; junction bases not matched to a gene: 2.

This sequence joins TRBV9 and TRBJ2-2; D is perhaps TRBD1 (6 bases). CDR1 is SGDLS and CDR2 is YYNGEE in the germline V gene. V was trimmed by 0 bases and J by 6 bases, leaving 9 bases between them. This CDR3 region has 14 residues. Here the CDR3 DNA reads TGTGCCAGCAGCGTAGGAGGGGGTTCCGGGGAGCTGTTTTTT. It translates to CASSVGGGSGELFF.

The rearrangement links TRBV7-6 to TRBJ2-2; tentative D call: TRBD2 (6 bases). This CDR3 has 16 amino acids. The V gene lost 4 bases and the J gene lost 4 bases, with 16 bases spanning the gap. CDR1 and CDR2 from the germline V gene are SGHVS and FNYEAQ. The CDR3: CASSSRTIHSTGELFF. For the CDR3, the DNA is TGTGCCAGCAGCTCCCGGACTATCCATAGCACCGGGGAGCTGTTTTTT.

The chain employs TRBV29-1 and TRBJ2-7; D is perhaps TRBD1 (6 bases). V dropped 4 bases and J dropped 2 bases, with 15 bases sitting between them. The CDR3 contains 14 residues. The germline V gene encodes CDR1 SQVTM and CDR2 ANQGSEA. CDR3 in DNA: TGCAGCGTTGGGGGAAAGGACAGACCCTACGAGCAGTACTTC. Protein sequence: CSVGGKDRPYEQYF.

This clone was detected a few times. The same CDR3 can be traced to other DNA sequences in this sample. The chain couples TRBV6-6 to TRBJ1-1, with a tentative D call TRBD1 (6 bases). The CDR3 covers 14 residues. Trimming took off 2 bases at V and 2 bases at J, with 9 bases between the two ends. Germline V gene lookup returns CDR1 MNHNY and CDR2 SVGAGI (reference sequence). The CDR3 DNA sequence: TGTGCCAGCAGTTACGGGGACACCAACACTGAAGCTTTCTTT. It specifies CASSYGDTNTEAFF.

V gene TRBV11-3 combines with J gene TRBJ2-1; no reliable D call. CDR1 SGHNT and CDR2 YENEEA come from the germline V gene. The CDR3 is 13 amino acids. V lost 5 bases, J lost 6 bases, and 11 bases lay in between. For the CDR3, the DNA is TGTGCCAGCAGCCTAGTACCCGGCAATGAGCAGTTCTTC. It specifies CASSLVPGNEQFF.

This chain uses TRBV7-3 with TRBJ1-1; D might be TRBD1 (6 bases). This CDR3 has 16 residues. The V gene's germline CDR1 is SGHTA and CDR2 FQGTGA. The ends were cut back, 4 bases at V and 1 base at J, with 16 bases in the middle. CDR3 loop: CASSSQGGAPNTEAFF. The CDR3 DNA reads as TGTGCCAGCAGCTCTCAAGGGGGAGCACCGAACACTGAAGCTTTCTTT. The full variable domain, in which reference TRBV7-3 and TRBJ1-1 provide the parts outside the CDR3, is GAGVSQTPSNKVTEKGKYVELRCDPISGHTALYWYRQSLGQGPEFLIYFQGTGAADDSGLPNDRFFAVRPEGSVSTLKIQRTERGDSAVYLCASSSQGGAPNTEAFFGQGTRLTVV.

The rearrangement joins TRBV19 to TRBJ1-5; TRBD1 matches 7 bases. V dropped 3 bases and J dropped 7; count of bases not matched to a gene: 3. The CDR3 extends over 13 amino acids. Germline V gene data show CDR1 as LNHDA and CDR2 as SQIVND (reference sequence). CDR3 sequence: CASSMQGEQPQHF. The CDR3 nucleotides are TGTGCCAGTAGTATGCAGGGGGAACAGCCCCAGCATTTT.

CDR3 in DNA: TGTGCCATCAGTCAACAGGGGACAGAGAAGGGCTACACCTTC. Translated: CAISQQGTEKGYTF. The rearrangement links TRBV10-3 to TRBJ1-2; 7 bases fit TRBD1. The junction had 11 bases not matched to a gene; V was cut back by 5 bases and J by 8 bases. This CDR3 comprises 14 residues. From germline, CDR1 is ENHRY and CDR2 SYGVKD.

The chain links TRBV27 to TRBJ2-1, with 10 bases that match TRBD2. The V and J ends lost 6 bases and 15 bases, in that order; junction bases with no gene match: 8. This CDR3 has 12 amino acids. Germline V gene data show CDR1 as MNHEY and CDR2 as SMNVEV (reference sequence). CDR3 residues: CASREASGSLFF. For the CDR3, the DNA is TGTGCCAGCAGAGAAGCTAGCGGGAGTCTGTTCTTC.

This chain connects TRBV25-1 to TRBJ1-1; D remains ambiguous. Germline loops: CDR1 MGHDK, CDR2 SYGVNS. V lost 4 bases and J lost 0, with 9 bases in between. There are 14 residues in the CDR3. The CDR3 is CASSGRVMNTEAFF. The DNA of the CDR3 is TGTGCCAGCAGTGGACGGGTGATGAACACTGAAGCTTTCTTT.